The next 7 T cell receptor beta chains were all read from a single sample in a study of brain T cells in children with intractable seizures. Profiled with immunoSEQ multiplex PCR; TCRdb holds only in-frame clones, not every one. The sample includes about 340,000 clones, about 93% of them seen just once. Time point defined: blood from clinic visit 5 months post-surgery; TSC patient then seizure free. Sample: peripheral blood, taken 4 to 5 months after surgery. Source of these receptors: a boy under two years old with tuberous sclerosis and intractable seizures.

The CDR3 coding sequence is TGTGCCAGCAGCCCAAATAGCGGGAGGGCCGTCTACGAGCAGTACTTC. Translation gives CASSPNSGRAVYEQYF. This chain joins TRBV7-2 and TRBJ2-7; 11 nucleotides line up with TRBD2. The V gene end was trimmed by 5 bases and the J gene end by 3 bases; junction bases not matched to a gene: 9. CDR3 size: 16 residues. Germline loops: CDR1 SGHTA, CDR2 FQGNSA.

The chain is built from TRBV27 and TRBJ2-7; D could derive from TRBD1 or TRBD2 (5 bases each). V shed 1 base and J shed 5 bases, with 15 bases lying between them. This CDR3 spans 15 amino acids. The germline gives CDR1 MNHEY, CDR2 SMNVEV (reference sequence). The chain's CDR3 is CASSLWGITDHEQYF. The CDR3 nucleotides read TGTGCCAGCAGTTTATGGGGGATCACGGACCACGAGCAGTACTTC.

This rearrangement joins TRBV19 to TRBJ2-2; the match to TRBD1 covers 8 bases. The CDR3 is 17 residues long. J gave up 4 bases and V 1 base, and 8 bases lay outside the gene matches. Germline V gives CDR1 LNHDA, CDR2 SQIVND (reference sequence). The CDR3 region is CASSIGPGTGFTGELFF. CDR3 coding DNA: TGTGCCAGTAGTATAGGGCCCGGGACAGGTTTCACCGGGGAGCTGTTTTTT.

The genes are TRBV9 and TRBJ2-1; 11 bases line up with TRBD2. This CDR3 has 15 residues. Losses at the gene ends were 2 bases for V and 8 bases for J; bases not matched to a gene: 6. CDR1 and CDR2 from the germline V gene are SGDLS and YYNGEE. The CDR3 region has the DNA TGTGCCAGCAGCGTTAGCGGGGGGGCCACTGATGAGCAGTTCTTC. Protein: CASSVSGGATDEQFF.

This clone was seen more than once but under ten times. This sequence joins TRBV27 and TRBJ2-7; 7 bases align to TRBD1. In germline, CDR1 is MNHEY, CDR2 SMNVEV (reference sequence). The CDR3 runs to 13 residues. Trimming at V came to 3 bases and at J to 5 bases, leaving 4 bases not matched to a gene. CDR3 bases: TGTGCCAGCAGTTTGAGACAGGGAGACGAGCAGTACTTC. Protein product: CASSLRQGDEQYF.

This chain joins TRBV9 and TRBJ2-1; 10 positions agree with TRBD2. The CDR3 is 15 amino acids. V shed 0 bases, J shed 8 bases, and the junction held 5 bases outside the gene matches. Germline V CDR1 and CDR2: SGDLS, YYNGEE. CDR3 DNA sequence: TGTGCCAGCAGCGTAGCTAGCGGGAGATACTATGAGCAGTTCTTC. Its protein product is CASSVASGRYYEQFF.

V gene TRBV7-3 combines with J gene TRBJ2-7; weak D call: TRBD2 (6 bases). This CDR3 region has 14 residues. Germline assignment: CDR1 SGHTA and CDR2 FQGTGA. The V gene lost 5 bases and the J gene lost 5 bases, with 16 bases spanning the gap. CDR3 DNA: TGTGCCAGCAGCCCCCTTGGAGGGAGCGACGAGCAGTACTTC. This encodes CASSPLGGSDEQYF.